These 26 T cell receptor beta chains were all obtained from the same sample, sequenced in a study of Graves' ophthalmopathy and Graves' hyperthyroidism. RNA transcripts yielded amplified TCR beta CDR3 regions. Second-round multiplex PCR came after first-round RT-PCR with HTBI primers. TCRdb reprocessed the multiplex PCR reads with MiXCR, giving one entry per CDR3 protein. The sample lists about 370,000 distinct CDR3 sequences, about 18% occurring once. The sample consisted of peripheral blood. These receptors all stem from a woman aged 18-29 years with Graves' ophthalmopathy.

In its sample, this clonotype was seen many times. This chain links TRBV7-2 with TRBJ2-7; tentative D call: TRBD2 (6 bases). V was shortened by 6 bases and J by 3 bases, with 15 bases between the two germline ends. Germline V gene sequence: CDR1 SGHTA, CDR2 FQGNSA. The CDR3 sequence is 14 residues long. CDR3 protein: CASRQDGRIYEQYF. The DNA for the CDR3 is TGTGCCAGCAGGCAGGACGGGAGAATCTACGAGCAGTACTTC.

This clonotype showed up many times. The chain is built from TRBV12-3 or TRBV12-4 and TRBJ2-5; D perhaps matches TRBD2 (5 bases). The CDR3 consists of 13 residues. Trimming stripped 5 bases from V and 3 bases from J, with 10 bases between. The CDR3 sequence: CASSGAGEETQYF. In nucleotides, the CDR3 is TGTGCCAGCAGTGGCGCCGGGGAAGAGACCCAGTACTTC.

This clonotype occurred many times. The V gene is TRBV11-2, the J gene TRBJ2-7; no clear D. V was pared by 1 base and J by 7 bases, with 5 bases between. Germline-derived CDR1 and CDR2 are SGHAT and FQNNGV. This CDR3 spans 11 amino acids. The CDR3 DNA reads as TGTGCCAGCAGCTTAGGGCTGGAGCAGTACTTC. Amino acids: CASSLGLEQYF. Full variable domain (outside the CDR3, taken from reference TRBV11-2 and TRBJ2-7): EAGVAQSPRYKIIEKRQSVAFWCNPISGHATLYWYQQILGQGPKLLIQFQNNGVVDDSQLPKDRFSAERLKGVDSTLKIQPAKLEDSAVYLCASSLGLEQYFGPGTRLTVT.

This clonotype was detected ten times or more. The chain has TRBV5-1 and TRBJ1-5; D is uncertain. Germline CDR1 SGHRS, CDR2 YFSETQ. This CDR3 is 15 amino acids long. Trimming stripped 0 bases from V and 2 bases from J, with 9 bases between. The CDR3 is CASSLGSGGNQPQHF. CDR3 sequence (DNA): TGCGCCAGCAGCTTGGGCTCAGGCGGCAATCAGCCCCAGCATTTT.

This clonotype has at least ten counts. The CDR3 DNA sequence: TGTGCCAGCTCACCAAGGATGGAAGGGGGAGAGACCCAGTACTTC. Translated, it gives CASSPRMEGGETQYF. This rearrangement joins TRBV18 to TRBJ2-5; D is possibly TRBD1 (6 bases). This CDR3 comprises 15 residues. Trimming cost V 2 bases and J 4 bases, with 14 bases left between them. Germline V gene data show CDR1 as KGHSH and CDR2 as LQKENI.

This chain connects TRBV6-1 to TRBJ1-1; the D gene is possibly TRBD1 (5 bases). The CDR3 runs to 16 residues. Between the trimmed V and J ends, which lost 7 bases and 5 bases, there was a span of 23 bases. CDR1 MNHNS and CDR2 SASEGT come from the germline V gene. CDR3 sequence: CASKTGRQLQLTEAFF. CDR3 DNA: TGTGCCAGCAAAACGGGAAGACAGTTACAACTGACTGAAGCTTTCTTT.

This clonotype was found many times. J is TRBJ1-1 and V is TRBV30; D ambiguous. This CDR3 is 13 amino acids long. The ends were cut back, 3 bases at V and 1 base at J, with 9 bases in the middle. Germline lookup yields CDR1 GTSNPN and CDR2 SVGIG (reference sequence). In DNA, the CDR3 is TGTGCCTGGAGCATCCGAGAGAACACTGAAGCTTTCTTT. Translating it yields CAWSIRENTEAFF. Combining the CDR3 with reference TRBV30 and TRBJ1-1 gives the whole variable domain SQTIHQWPATLVQPVGSPLSLECTVEGTSNPNLYWYRQAAGRGLQLLFYSVGIGQISSEVPQNLSASRPQDRQFILSSKKLLLSDSGFYLCAWSIRENTEAFFGQGTRLTVV.

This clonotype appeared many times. The CDR3 DNA is TGCGCCAGCAGTGACCCTAGCGGCGGGCACCAAGAGACCCAGTACTTC. Translation: CASSDPSGGHQETQYF. The chain joins TRBV10-2 to TRBJ2-5, with TRBD2 matching 7 bases. CDR1 WSHSY and CDR2 SAAADI come from the germline V gene. After removal of 3 bases from V and 0 bases from J, the junction contained 7 bases not matched to a gene. CDR3 size: 16 residues.

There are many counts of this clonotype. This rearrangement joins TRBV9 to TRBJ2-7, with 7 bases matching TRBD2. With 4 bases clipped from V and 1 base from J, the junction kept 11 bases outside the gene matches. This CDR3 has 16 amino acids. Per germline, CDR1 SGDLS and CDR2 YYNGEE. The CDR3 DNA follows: TGTGCCAGCAGCCCCCGGTGGCTAGCGGATTCCTACGAGCAGTACTTC. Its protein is CASSPRWLADSYEQYF.

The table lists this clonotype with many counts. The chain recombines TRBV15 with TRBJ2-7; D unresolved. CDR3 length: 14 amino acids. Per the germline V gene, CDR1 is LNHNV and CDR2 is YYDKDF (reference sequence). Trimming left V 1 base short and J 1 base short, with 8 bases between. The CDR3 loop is CATSRGGSSYEQYF. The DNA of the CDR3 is TGTGCCACCAGCAGAGGAGGCAGTTCCTACGAGCAGTACTTC.

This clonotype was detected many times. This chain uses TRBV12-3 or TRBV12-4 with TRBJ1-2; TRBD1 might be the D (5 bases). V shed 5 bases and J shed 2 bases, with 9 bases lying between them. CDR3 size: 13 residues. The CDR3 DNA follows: TGTGCCAGCAGTCCCGGGGCGAACTATGGCTACACCTTC. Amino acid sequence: CASSPGANYGYTF.

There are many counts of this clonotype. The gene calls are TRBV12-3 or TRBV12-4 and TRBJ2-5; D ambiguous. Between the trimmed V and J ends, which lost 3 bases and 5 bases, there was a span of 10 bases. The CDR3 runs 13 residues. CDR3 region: CASSFSTGETQYF. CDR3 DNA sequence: TGTGCCAGCAGTTTCTCGACGGGCGAGACCCAGTACTTC.

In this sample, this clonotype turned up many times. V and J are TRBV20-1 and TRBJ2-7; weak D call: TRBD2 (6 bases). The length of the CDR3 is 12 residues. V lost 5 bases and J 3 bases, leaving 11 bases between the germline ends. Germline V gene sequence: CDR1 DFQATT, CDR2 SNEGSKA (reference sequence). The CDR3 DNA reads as TGCAGTGCTTGGGACGGGGGCTACGAGCAGTACTTC. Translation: CSAWDGGYEQYF.

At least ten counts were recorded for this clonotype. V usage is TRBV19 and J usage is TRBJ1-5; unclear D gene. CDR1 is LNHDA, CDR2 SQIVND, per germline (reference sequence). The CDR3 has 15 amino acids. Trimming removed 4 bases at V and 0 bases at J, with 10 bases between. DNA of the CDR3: TGTGCCAGTAGTAGACGATTTAGTAGCAATCAGCCCCAGCATTTT. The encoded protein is CASSRRFSSNQPQHF.

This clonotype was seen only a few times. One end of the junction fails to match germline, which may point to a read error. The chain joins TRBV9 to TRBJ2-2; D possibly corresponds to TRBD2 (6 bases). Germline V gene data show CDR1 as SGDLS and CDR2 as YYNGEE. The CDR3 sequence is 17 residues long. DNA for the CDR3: TGTACCAGCAGCCCAAGGGGACGCGGGACGAACACCGGGGAGCTGTTTTTT. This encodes CTSSPRGRGTNTGELFF.

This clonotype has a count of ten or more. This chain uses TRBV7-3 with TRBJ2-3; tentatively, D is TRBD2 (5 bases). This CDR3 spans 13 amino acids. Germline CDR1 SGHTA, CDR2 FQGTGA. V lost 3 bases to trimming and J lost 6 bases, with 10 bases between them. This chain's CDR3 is CASSFSGLDTQYF. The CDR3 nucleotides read TGTGCCAGCAGCTTTTCTGGACTGGATACGCAGTATTTT.

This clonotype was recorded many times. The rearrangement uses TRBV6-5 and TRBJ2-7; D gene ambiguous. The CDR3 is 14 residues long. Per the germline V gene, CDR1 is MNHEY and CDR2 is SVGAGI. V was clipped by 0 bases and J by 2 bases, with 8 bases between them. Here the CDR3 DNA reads TGTGCCAGCAGTTACTCGCCCGGTGCCTACGAGCAGTACTTC. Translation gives CASSYSPGAYEQYF.

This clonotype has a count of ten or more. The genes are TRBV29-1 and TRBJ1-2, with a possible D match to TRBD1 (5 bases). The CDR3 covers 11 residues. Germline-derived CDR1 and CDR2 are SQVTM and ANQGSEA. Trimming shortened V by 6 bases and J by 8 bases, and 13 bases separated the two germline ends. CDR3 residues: CSVPGPRGYTF. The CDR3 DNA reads TGCAGCGTACCGGGACCCCGGGGCTACACCTTC.

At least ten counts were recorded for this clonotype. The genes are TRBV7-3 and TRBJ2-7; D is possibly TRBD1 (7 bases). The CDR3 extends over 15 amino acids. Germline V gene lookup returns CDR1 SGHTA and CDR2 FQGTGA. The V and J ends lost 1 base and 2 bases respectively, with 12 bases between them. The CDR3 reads CASSLNPGGTYEQYF. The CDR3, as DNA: TGTGCCAGCAGCTTAAATCCAGGGGGGACCTACGAGCAGTACTTC. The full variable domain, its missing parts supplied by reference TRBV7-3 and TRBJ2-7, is GAGVSQTPSNKVTEKGKYVELRCDPISGHTALYWYRQSLGQGPEFLIYFQGTGAADDSGLPNDRFFAVRPEGSVSTLKIQRTERGDSAVYLCASSLNPGGTYEQYFGPGTRLTVT.

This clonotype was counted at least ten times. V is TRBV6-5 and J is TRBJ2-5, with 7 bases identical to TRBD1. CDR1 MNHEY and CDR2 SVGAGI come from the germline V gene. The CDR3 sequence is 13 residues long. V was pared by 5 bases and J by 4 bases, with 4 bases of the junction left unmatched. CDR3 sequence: CASSRPGGETQYF. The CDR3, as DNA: TGTGCCAGCAGTCGTCCAGGGGGAGAGACCCAGTACTTC.

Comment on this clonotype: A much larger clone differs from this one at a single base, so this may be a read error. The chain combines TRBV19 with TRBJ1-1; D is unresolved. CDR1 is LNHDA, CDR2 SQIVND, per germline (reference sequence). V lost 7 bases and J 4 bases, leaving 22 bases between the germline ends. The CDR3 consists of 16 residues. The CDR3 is CASKRSGPTMSTEAFF. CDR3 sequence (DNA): TGTGCCAGTAAGCGGAGCGGACCCACGATGAGCACTGAAGCTTTCTTT.

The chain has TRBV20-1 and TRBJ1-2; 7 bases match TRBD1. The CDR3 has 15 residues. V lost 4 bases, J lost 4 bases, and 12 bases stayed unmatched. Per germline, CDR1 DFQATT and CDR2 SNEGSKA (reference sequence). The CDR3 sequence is CSAKGHRGFLYGYTF. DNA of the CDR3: TGCAGTGCTAAAGGTCACAGGGGATTCCTCTATGGCTACACCTTC.

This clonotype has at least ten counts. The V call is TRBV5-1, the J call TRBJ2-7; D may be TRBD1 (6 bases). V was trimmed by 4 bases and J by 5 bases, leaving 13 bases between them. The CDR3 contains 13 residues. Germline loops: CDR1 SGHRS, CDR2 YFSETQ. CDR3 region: CASSLLPGDEQYF. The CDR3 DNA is TGCGCCAGCAGCCTATTACCAGGGGACGAGCAGTACTTC.

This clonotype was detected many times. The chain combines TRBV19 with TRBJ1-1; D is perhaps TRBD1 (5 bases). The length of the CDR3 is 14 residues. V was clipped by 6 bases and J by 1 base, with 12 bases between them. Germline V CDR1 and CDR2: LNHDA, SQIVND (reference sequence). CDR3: CASRWGRGNTEAFF. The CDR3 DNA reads TGTGCCAGTAGATGGGGACGGGGGAACACTGAAGCTTTCTTT.

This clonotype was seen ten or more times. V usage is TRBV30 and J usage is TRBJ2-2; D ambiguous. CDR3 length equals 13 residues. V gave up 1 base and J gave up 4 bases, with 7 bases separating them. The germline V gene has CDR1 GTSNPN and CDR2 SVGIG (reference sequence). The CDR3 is CAWSETVTGELFF. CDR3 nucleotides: TGTGCCTGGAGTGAAACAGTCACCGGGGAGCTGTTTTTT.

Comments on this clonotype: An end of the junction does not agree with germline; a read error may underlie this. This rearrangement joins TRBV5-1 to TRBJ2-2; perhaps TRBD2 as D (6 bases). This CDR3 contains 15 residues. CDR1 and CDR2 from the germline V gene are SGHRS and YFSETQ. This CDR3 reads CASSLNRRPFGGLFF. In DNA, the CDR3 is TGCGCCAGCAGCTTGAACAGGCGCCCTTTCGGGGGGCTGTTTTTT. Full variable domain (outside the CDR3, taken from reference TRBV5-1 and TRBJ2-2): KAGVTQTPRYLIKTRGQQVTLSCSPISGHRSVSWYQQTPGQGLQFLFEYFSETQRNKGNFPGRFSGRQFSNSRSEMNVSTLELGDSALYLCASSLNRRPFGGLFFGEGSRLTVL.